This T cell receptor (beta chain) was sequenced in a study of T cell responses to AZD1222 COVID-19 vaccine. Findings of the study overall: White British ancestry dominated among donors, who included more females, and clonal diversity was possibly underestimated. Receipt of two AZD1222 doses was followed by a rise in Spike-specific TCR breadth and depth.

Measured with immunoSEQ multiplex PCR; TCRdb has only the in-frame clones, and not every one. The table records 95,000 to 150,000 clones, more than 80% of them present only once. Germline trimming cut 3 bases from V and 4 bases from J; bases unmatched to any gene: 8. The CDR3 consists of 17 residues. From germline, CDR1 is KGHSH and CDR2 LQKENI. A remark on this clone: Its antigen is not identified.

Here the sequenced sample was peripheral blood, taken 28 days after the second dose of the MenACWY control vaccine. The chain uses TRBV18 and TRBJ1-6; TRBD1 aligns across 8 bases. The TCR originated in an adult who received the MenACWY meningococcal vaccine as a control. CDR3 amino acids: CASSPRQGAQYNSPLHF. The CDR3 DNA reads TGTGCCAGCTCACCTCGGCAGGGGGCGCAGTATAATTCACCCCTCCACTTT.